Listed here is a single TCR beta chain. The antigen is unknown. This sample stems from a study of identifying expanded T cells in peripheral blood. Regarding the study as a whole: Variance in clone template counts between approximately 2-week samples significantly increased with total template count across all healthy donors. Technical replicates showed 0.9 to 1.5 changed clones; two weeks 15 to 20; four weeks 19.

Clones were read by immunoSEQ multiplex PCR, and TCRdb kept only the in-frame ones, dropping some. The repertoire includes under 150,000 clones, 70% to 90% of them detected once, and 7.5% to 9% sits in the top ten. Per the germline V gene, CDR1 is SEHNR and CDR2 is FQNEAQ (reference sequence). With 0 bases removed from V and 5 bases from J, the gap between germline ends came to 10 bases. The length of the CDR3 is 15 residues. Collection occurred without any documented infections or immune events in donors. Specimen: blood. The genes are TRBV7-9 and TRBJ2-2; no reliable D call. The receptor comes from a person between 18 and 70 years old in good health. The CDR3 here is CASSLAVLTTGELFF. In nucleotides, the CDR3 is TGTGCCAGCAGCTTAGCGGTACTGACTACCGGGGAGCTGTTTTTT.